This T cell receptor beta chain was captured by sequencing in a study of shared clonotypes between healthy human individuals. Study context: Each donor's CD8 memory used one plate, CD8 naive two, each CD4 subset three.

Naive CD8 populations comprised CD45RO-negative cells positively selected for CCR7, excluding terminally differentiated effector memory CD45RA+ cells. Study findings and constraints: Larger estimated richness was generally seen in naive subsets than in memory subsets. Of the naive CD4 clonotypes, around 4.8% were shared across a few donors.

Assay: immunoSEQ multiplex PCR; the TCRdb copy retains only in-frame clones and omits some. Seen here are about 2,100,000 clones, around 93% observed once, and the top ten hold approximately 1.7%. J lost 8 bases, V lost 1 base, and 8 bases had no gene match. The CDR3 loop spans 15 amino acids. CDR1 is SGHRS and CDR2 is YFSETQ in the germline V gene. In the case of this clone: Its cognate antigen is unknown.

The chain joins TRBV5-1 to TRBJ2-1; 8 bases are a match to TRBD1. The source material was naive CD8+ T cells from PBMCs. This clonotype was obtained from a man younger than 30 in good health. Some clones in this sample may be carry-over from other donors' samples. The CDR3 sequence is CASSLSDRERYEQFF. DNA for the CDR3: TGCGCCAGCAGCTTGTCGGACAGGGAGAGGTATGAGCAGTTCTTC.